Presented here are 29 T cell receptor beta chains from one specimen sequenced in a study of T cells in Graves' hyperthyroidism and ophthalmopathy. Authors of the study amplified TCR beta CDR3 regions from RNA transcripts. In the first-round RT-PCR of the TCR CDR3, the HTBI primer set was used. TCRdb passed the multiplex PCR reads through MiXCR, listing each CDR3 protein once. Among more than 300,000 distinct CDR3 sequences listed, about a sixth were seen once. The sequenced sample was blood. These receptors were obtained from a woman in her 30s with Graves' hyperthyroidism that later progressed to Graves' ophthalmopathy.

Concerning this clonotype: A clone one base away is much larger, so this may be a read error. This chain connects TRBV10-3 to TRBJ1-1; D ambiguous. CDR3 length: 13 residues. V was trimmed by 10 bases and J by 6 bases, leaving 18 bases between them. Germline CDR1 is ENHRY and CDR2 is SYGVKD. The CDR3 loop is CATVREADAEAFF. As DNA, the CDR3 is TGTGCCACCGTGCGAGAGGCTGATGCTGAAGCTTTCTTT.

This clonotype was observed at least ten times. The V gene is TRBV5-6, the J gene TRBJ2-1; 10 bases match TRBD2. The germline CDR1 and CDR2 sequences are SGHDT and YYEEEE. The V and J ends lost 0 bases and 0 bases, in that order; junction bases with no gene match: 9. This CDR3 is 19 amino acids long. CDR3 DNA sequence: TGTGCCAGCAGCTTGGGACTAGCGGGCCTGTTCAGCTCCTACAATGAGCAGTTCTTC. Amino acid sequence: CASSLGLAGLFSSYNEQFF.

This chain links TRBV15 with TRBJ2-7, with TRBD1 as a possible D gene (6 bases). Per the germline V gene, CDR1 is LNHNV and CDR2 is YYDKDF (reference sequence). The CDR3 contains 13 residues. Trimming took off 5 bases at V and 3 bases at J, with 11 bases between the two ends. CDR3 bases: TGTGCCACCAGCGGAAGGACAGTCTACGAGCAGTACTTC. This codes for CATSGRTVYEQYF. The full variable domain, rest sourced from reference TRBV15 and TRBJ2-7, is DAMVIQNPRYQVTQFGKPVTLSCSQTLNHNVMYWYQQKSSQAPKLLFHYYDKDFNNEADTPDNFQSRRPNTSFCFLDIRSPGLGDTAMYLCATSGRTVYEQYFGPGTRLTVT.

Many counts were recorded for this clonotype. The DNA of the CDR3 is TGTGCCAGCAGCCCCCGGGGGGGTGGCAATCAGCCCCAGCATTTT. It yields the protein CASSPRGGGNQPQHF. The chain is built from TRBV7-9 and TRBJ1-5; D might be TRBD1 (5 bases). The CDR3 is made up of 15 amino acids. Germline CDR1 is SEHNR and CDR2 is FQNEAQ (reference sequence). V lost 5 bases to trimming and J lost 2 bases, with 13 bases between them.

There are many counts of this clonotype. CDR3 DNA: TGTGCCAGCAGGGGATCGGACAGGGCCGACTATGGCTACACCTTC. This encodes CASRGSDRADYGYTF. The chain joins TRBV2 to TRBJ1-2; 8 positions match TRBD1. Germline CDR1 SNHLY, CDR2 FYNNEI. J lost 3 bases, V lost 6 bases, and 9 bases had no gene match. The CDR3 sequence is 15 residues long.

CDR3: CASSLARPQGAANEQYF. The CDR3 DNA follows: TGTGCCAGCAGCTTAGCGCGTCCCCAGGGGGCAGCGAACGAGCAGTACTTC. The V gene is TRBV7-6, the J gene TRBJ2-7, with 8 nucleotides matching TRBD1. CDR3 size: 17 residues. After removal of 0 bases from V and 5 bases from J, the junction contained 12 bases not matched to a gene. Germline CDR1 and CDR2: SGHVS and FNYEAQ. Combining the CDR3 with reference TRBV7-6 and TRBJ2-7 gives the whole variable domain GAGVSQSPRYKVTKRGQDVALRCDPISGHVSLYWYRQALGQGPEFLTYFNYEAQQDKSGLPNDRFSAERPEGSISTLTIQRTEQRDSAMYRCASSLARPQGAANEQYFGPGTRLTVT.

V usage is TRBV27 and J usage is TRBJ2-2; TRBD2 matches at 15 bases. Trimming cost V 3 bases and J 1 base; bases outside gene matches: 3. This CDR3 region has 18 residues. Germline V gene sequence: CDR1 MNHEY, CDR2 SMNVEV (reference sequence). The CDR3 sequence: CASSLGLAGGENTGELFF. As DNA, the CDR3 is TGTGCCAGCAGTTTGGGACTAGCGGGGGGAGAGAACACCGGGGAGCTGTTTTTT.

The rearrangement uses TRBV3-1 and TRBJ2-1, with a weak D call TRBD2 (6 bases). CDR3 length equals 16 residues. Germline V gene data show CDR1 as LGHDT and CDR2 as YNNKEL (reference sequence). V lost 3 bases and J lost 8, with 20 bases in between. The CDR3 here is CASSHATGGVFDEQFF. CDR3 in DNA: TGTGCCAGCAGCCATGCGACTGGCGGGGTTTTTGATGAGCAGTTCTTC.

This chain joins TRBV20-1 and TRBJ2-3; 8 bases line up with TRBD2. CDR1 and CDR2 from the germline V gene are DFQATT and SNEGSKA (reference sequence). V lost 0 bases, J lost 1 base, and 3 bases stayed unmatched. The CDR3 contains 15 residues. DNA for the CDR3: TGCAGTGCTAGAGATCGCGGGGGGCGCACAGATACGCAGTATTTT. As protein: CSARDRGGRTDTQYF.

The J gene is TRBJ2-3, the V gene TRBV11-2; 10 bases align to TRBD2. Trimming cost V 1 base and J 4 bases; bases outside gene matches: 8. This CDR3 contains 17 residues. From germline, CDR1 is SGHAT and CDR2 FQNNGV. The CDR3 reads CASSLGSSGSGPDTQYF. CDR3 bases: TGTGCCAGCAGCTTAGGTTCTAGCGGGAGTGGGCCAGATACGCAGTATTTT.

This clonotype was seen repeatedly, ten times or more. The V gene is TRBV18, the J gene TRBJ2-7; 8 nucleotides agree with TRBD2. The CDR3 length is 14 residues. Germline V CDR1 and CDR2: KGHSH, LQKENI. J lost 2 bases, V lost 4 bases, and 4 bases had no gene match. CDR3: CASSQPGLAYEQYF. In nucleotides, the CDR3 is TGTGCCAGCTCACAACCGGGACTAGCCTACGAGCAGTACTTC. Full variable domain (remainder filled in from reference TRBV18 and TRBJ2-7): NAGVMQNPRHLVRRRGQEARLRCSPMKGHSHVYWYRQLPEEGLKFMVYLQKENIIDESGMPKERFSAEFPKEGPSILRIQQVVRGDSAAYFCASSQPGLAYEQYFGPGTRLTVT.

The V call is TRBV6-4, the J call TRBJ2-7, with 9 bases fitting TRBD2. J gave up 7 bases and V 11 bases, and 12 bases lay outside the gene matches. CDR3 length equals 13 residues. Germline CDR1 MRHNA, CDR2 SNTAGT. The CDR3 bases are TGTGCCGGGAATAGCGGGAGAGGAAGGGAGCAGTACGTC. Its protein product is CAGNSGRGREQYV.

This clonotype has a handful of counts. This chain links TRBV5-1 with TRBJ2-2, with D perhaps matching TRBD1 (5 bases). V was cut by 2 bases and J by 6 bases, with 8 bases left in between. This CDR3 is built from 13 residues. Per germline, CDR1 SGHRS and CDR2 YFSETQ. As DNA, the CDR3 is TGCGCCAGCAGCTTAGAAGGGGCCGGGGAGCTGTTTTTT. As protein: CASSLEGAGELFF.

This clonotype was counted at least ten times. The chain links TRBV7-8 to TRBJ2-1; TRBD1 matches 8 bases. Unmatched junction bases numbered 10, after V lost 7 bases and J lost 2 bases. The germline V gene encodes CDR1 SGHVS and CDR2 FQNEAQ. The CDR3 consists of 16 residues. CDR3 in amino acids: CASNQRRDRPYNEQFF. CDR3 DNA sequence: TGTGCCAGCAACCAACGCCGGGACAGGCCCTACAATGAGCAGTTCTTC.

This clonotype was observed many times. The J gene is TRBJ2-2, the V gene TRBV28, with D hard to call. Germline CDR1 and CDR2: MDHEN and SYDVKM. The CDR3 has 16 amino acids. The germline V and J ends were trimmed by 5 bases and 0 bases, with 13 bases remaining between them. For the CDR3, the DNA is TGTGCCAGCAGTACCCACGCAGCTTCGAACACCGGGGAGCTGTTTTTT. Translation gives CASSTHAASNTGELFF.

This chain uses TRBV10-2 with TRBJ2-1; 11 bases are shared with TRBD2. J was trimmed by 5 bases and V by 6 bases; bases with no gene match: 3. Germline V gene lookup returns CDR1 WSHSY and CDR2 SAAADI. This CDR3 region has 14 residues. The CDR3 protein is CASRLAGAHNEQFF. Written as DNA, the CDR3 is TGCGCCAGCAGACTAGCGGGGGCCCACAATGAGCAGTTCTTC.

About this clonotype: This could be a read error, since a much larger clone is one nucleotide away. V gene TRBV19 combines with J gene TRBJ1-2, with unresolved D. From germline, CDR1 is LNHDA and CDR2 SQIVND (reference sequence). This CDR3 has 13 amino acids. V was pared by 4 bases and J by 8 bases, with 14 bases between. CDR3 residues: CASSTPVGGGYTF. As DNA, the CDR3 is TGTGCCAGTAGTACCCCTGTAGGAGGCGGCTACACCTTC.

This clonotype was seen repeatedly, ten times or more. V usage is TRBV10-2 and J usage is TRBJ2-5; the D is unclear. The CDR3 consists of 13 residues. In germline, CDR1 is WSHSY, CDR2 SAAADI. Trimming left V 3 bases short and J 2 bases short, with 7 bases between. The CDR3, as DNA: TGCGCCAGCAGTGATACAGCACAAGAGACCCAGTACTTC. Translated, it gives CASSDTAQETQYF.

This clonotype was seen many times. The chain links TRBV20-1 to TRBJ2-5; tentatively, D is TRBD1 (5 bases). The germline V gene encodes CDR1 DFQATT and CDR2 SNEGSKA (reference sequence). The CDR3 covers 16 residues. V shed 0 bases and J shed 5 bases, with 19 bases lying between them. The DNA for the CDR3 is TGCAGTGCTAGAGATCACAGAGCAGGGTACGGGGAGACCCAGTACTTC. This codes for CSARDHRAGYGETQYF.

This clonotype was seen ten or more times. The V and J genes are TRBV6-5 and TRBJ1-1; D gene unclear. Between the trimmed V and J ends, which lost 0 bases and 1 base, there was a span of 6 bases. Per germline, CDR1 MNHEY and CDR2 SVGAGI. This CDR3 spans 14 amino acids. In DNA, the CDR3 is TGTGCCAGCAGTTACTCACAAACGAACACTGAAGCTTTCTTT. Its protein is CASSYSQTNTEAFF.

In the case of this clonotype: A much larger clone differs from this one at a single base, so this may be a read error. J is TRBJ1-1 and V is TRBV25-1, with a weak D call TRBD1 (5 bases). CDR1 and CDR2 from the germline V gene are MGHDK and SYGVNS. This CDR3 contains 14 residues. The CDR3 loop is CASSKLTENTEVFF. In nucleotides, the CDR3 is TGTGCCAGCAGTAAACTGACAGAGAACACTGAAGTTTTCTTT. Full variable domain (missing parts from reference TRBV25-1 and TRBJ1-1): EADIYQTPRYLVIGTGKKITLECSQTMGHDKMYWYQQDPGMELHLIHYSYGVNSTEKGDLSSESTVSRIRTEHFPLTLESARPSHTSQYLCASSKLTENTEVFFGQGTRLTVV.

The V gene is TRBV30, the J gene TRBJ2-1; a weak D match, TRBD2 (7 bases). The CDR3 covers 18 residues. The V end was cut by 4 bases, the J end by 5 bases, with 27 bases between. CDR1 is GTSNPN and CDR2 is SVGIG in the germline V gene (reference sequence). The CDR3 bases are TGTGCCTGGATTCGGCTCTCCCTGGGGGGGGCGAGGAACAATGAGCAGTTCTTC. Encoded protein: CAWIRLSLGGARNNEQFF. The variable domain in full, with the rest retrieved from reference TRBV30 and TRBJ2-1, is SQTIHQWPATLVQPVGSPLSLECTVEGTSNPNLYWYRQAAGRGLQLLFYSVGIGQISSEVPQNLSASRPQDRQFILSSKKLLLSDSGFYLCAWIRLSLGGARNNEQFFGPGTRLTVL.

This rearrangement joins TRBV18 to TRBJ1-5; TRBD1 matches 12 bases. The ends lost 3 bases at V and 2 bases at J; junction bases unmatched: 11. CDR1 and CDR2 from the germline V gene are KGHSH and LQKENI. CDR3 length: 19 amino acids. Here the CDR3 reads CASSPFRDRGRGGNQPQHF. CDR3 DNA sequence: TGTGCCAGCTCACCGTTCCGGGACAGGGGGCGGGGTGGCAATCAGCCCCAGCATTTT.

This clonotype occurred many times. V and J are TRBV10-3 and TRBJ2-7; 8 nucleotides align to TRBD1. Germline V gene lookup returns CDR1 ENHRY and CDR2 SYGVKD. The CDR3 is 13 residues long. Losses at the gene ends were 4 bases for V and 4 bases for J; bases not matched to a gene: 3. CDR3 in amino acids: CAISGGQAYEQYF. CDR3 sequence (DNA): TGTGCCATCAGTGGGGGACAGGCTTACGAGCAGTACTTC.

In this sample, this clonotype turned up many times. V usage is TRBV2 and J usage is TRBJ1-2, with D perhaps matching TRBD1 (5 bases). The V end lost 6 bases, the J end lost 1 base, and 9 bases lay between the germline ends. Per germline, CDR1 SNHLY and CDR2 FYNNEI. The CDR3 length is 13 residues. In DNA form, the CDR3 reads TGTGCCAGCAGCGGGGGGAATAACTATGGCTACACCTTC. The encoded protein is CASSGGNNYGYTF.

This clonotype was counted ten times or more. The CDR3 here is CAGGGGGANVLTF. CDR3 coding DNA: TGTGCCGGCGGCGGGGGGGGGGCCAACGTCCTGACTTTC. V and J are TRBV11-2 and TRBJ2-6, with TRBD2 matching 8 bases. Unmatched junction bases numbered 4, after V lost 11 bases and J lost 4 bases. This CDR3 has 13 residues. Looked up from germline, CDR1 is SGHAT and CDR2 is FQNNGV.

As to this clonotype: Germline is not matched at one junction end, which may reflect a read error. J is TRBJ1-4 and V is TRBV2; TRBD1 matches 10 bases. This CDR3 is built from 15 residues. CDR1 is SNHLY and CDR2 is FYNNEI in the germline V gene. CDR3 sequence: CTSSDRGLTNEKLFF. The CDR3 DNA is TGTACCAGCAGTGACAGGGGGCTAACTAATGAAAAACTGTTTTTT.

The chain joins TRBV5-1 to TRBJ2-1, with D perhaps TRBD2 (7 bases). The CDR3 contains 15 residues. V was clipped by 5 bases and J by 7 bases, with 19 bases between them. Germline-derived CDR1 and CDR2 are SGHRS and YFSETQ. The CDR3 DNA follows: TGCGCCAGCAGGGTTGAGAGAGGGGGGGTGAATGAGCAGTTCTTC. As protein: CASRVERGGVNEQFF.

This clonotype was detected ten times or more. The rearrangement joins TRBV27 to TRBJ2-7; D unresolved. Germline values: CDR1 MNHEY, CDR2 SMNVEV (reference sequence). Between the trimmed V and J ends, which lost 3 bases and 4 bases, there was a span of 10 bases. The CDR3 is 13 residues long. CDR3 sequence: CASSFLGSYEQYF. CDR3 coding DNA: TGTGCCAGCAGTTTTCTCGGTTCTTACGAGCAGTACTTC.